This TCR beta chain was recovered during a study of T cell responses to AZD1222 COVID-19 vaccine. Broader study findings: Reportedly, close to half of spike-specific TCRs are directed against unmutated variant regions. Donors in the cohort were predominantly white British and more often female, and clonal diversity was possibly underestimated. Spike-wide vaccine-associated CD4 TCRs dominated at 160-218 and 743-854. Receipt of two AZD1222 doses was followed by a rise in Spike-specific TCR breadth and depth.

Remarks on this clone: Its antigen remains unidentified.

Germline CDR1 is SGHAT and CDR2 is FQDESV (reference sequence). The CDR3 loop spans 15 amino acids. The trim removed 3 bases at V and 6 bases at J, leaving 5 bases unmatched. Sequencing was performed with immunoSEQ multiplex PCR; in TCRdb, only in-frame clones are kept and a portion is missing. This repertoire shows tens of thousands of clones, approximately 91% found once; its top ten account for roughly 20%. The source of this sequence is an adult in good health. The rearrangement joins TRBV11-1 to TRBJ2-2; 9 bases match TRBD2. The sequencing used peripheral blood, collected on day 0 of AZD1222 vaccination. The CDR3 DNA follows: TGTGCCAGCAGCTTCTTGGCGGGGGGGCCCGGGGAGCTGTTTTTT. Encoded protein: CASSFLAGGPGELFF. Full variable domain (rest looked up from reference TRBV11-1 and TRBJ2-2): EAEVAQSPRYKITEKSQAVAFWCDPISGHATLYWYRQILGQGPELLVQFQDESVVDDSQLPKDRFSAERLKGVDSTLKIQPAELGDSAMYLCASSFLAGGPGELFFGEGSRLTVL.